This T cell receptor (beta chain) was captured in a study of blood T cell repertoires in COVID-19. Across the study: Acute and convalescent COVID-19 specimens originated in the United States, Italy and Spain. PBMCs, B-cell-depleted T cells, or T cells provided the cDNA or gDNA that made up the material.

Original handling: Reference gene primers were amplified, and this amplification served to estimate nucleated cell counts. The protocol was immunoSEQ multiplex PCR, while the TCRdb copy is restricted to in-frame clones and leaves out a portion. That table is the source of V, J and clone size, and D and trimming were worked out from the DNA. The table records fewer than 300,000 clones, roughly 84% of them present only once. This receptor was taken from a human donor in a cohort sampled during active COVID-19. The source material was peripheral blood.

The CDR3 nucleotides read TGTGCCAGCAGTGAGGAGTACGTAGAATGGTTCTTC. This translates into CASSEEYVEWFF. The chain carries TRBV2 and TRBJ2-1; D is unresolved. From germline, CDR1 is SNHLY and CDR2 FYNNEI. The CDR3 length is 12 residues. The V gene lost 3 bases and the J gene lost 15 bases, with 15 bases spanning the gap.